The sequence of this T cell receptor (beta chain) was determined in a study of glioma-infiltrating T cells after dendritic cell vaccination. Study in general: Patients had newly diagnosed or recurrent glioblastoma and received dendritic cell vaccines.

The table came from immunoSEQ multiplex PCR; TCRdb's copy has only in-frame clones and leaves some out. The profile shows tens of thousands of clones, roughly four fifths of them singletons. Trimming took 3 bases from V and 3 from J; bases not matched to a gene: 5. In germline, CDR1 is SGHRS, CDR2 YFSETQ. The CDR3 extends over 17 amino acids. The chain couples TRBV5-1 to TRBJ2-1; TRBD2 matches at 14 bases. This TCR came from a human donor with glioblastoma. Material: blood, obtained before dendritic cell vaccination. The CDR3 loop is CASSSGLAGGNYNEQFF. Here the CDR3 DNA reads TGCGCCAGCAGCTCCGGACTAGCGGGGGGTAACTACAATGAGCAGTTCTTC.